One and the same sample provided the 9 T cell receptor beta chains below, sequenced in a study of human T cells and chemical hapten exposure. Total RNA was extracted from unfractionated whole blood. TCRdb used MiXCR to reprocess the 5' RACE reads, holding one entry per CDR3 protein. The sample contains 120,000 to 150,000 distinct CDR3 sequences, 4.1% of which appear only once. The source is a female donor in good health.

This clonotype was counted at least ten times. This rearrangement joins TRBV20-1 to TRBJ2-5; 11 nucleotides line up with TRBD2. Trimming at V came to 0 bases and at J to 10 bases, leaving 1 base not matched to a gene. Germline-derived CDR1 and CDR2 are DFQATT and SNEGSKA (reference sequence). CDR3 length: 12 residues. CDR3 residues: CSARETSGNQYF. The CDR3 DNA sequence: TGCAGTGCTAGAGAGACTAGCGGGAACCAGTACTTC.

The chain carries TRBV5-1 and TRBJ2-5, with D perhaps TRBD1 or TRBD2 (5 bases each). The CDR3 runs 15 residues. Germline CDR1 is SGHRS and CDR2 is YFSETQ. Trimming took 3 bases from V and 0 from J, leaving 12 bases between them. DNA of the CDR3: TGCGCCAGCAGCTACGGGACCGCTTACCAAGAGACCCAGTACTTC. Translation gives CASSYGTAYQETQYF.

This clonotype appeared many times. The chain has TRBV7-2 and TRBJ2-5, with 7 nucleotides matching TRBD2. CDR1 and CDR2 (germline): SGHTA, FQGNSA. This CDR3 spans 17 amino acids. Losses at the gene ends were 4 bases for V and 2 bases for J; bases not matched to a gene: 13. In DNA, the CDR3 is TGTGCCAGCAGCTCGAGCGGCGGGGGTTGGGGGCAAGAGACCCAGTACTTC. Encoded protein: CASSSSGGGWGQETQYF.

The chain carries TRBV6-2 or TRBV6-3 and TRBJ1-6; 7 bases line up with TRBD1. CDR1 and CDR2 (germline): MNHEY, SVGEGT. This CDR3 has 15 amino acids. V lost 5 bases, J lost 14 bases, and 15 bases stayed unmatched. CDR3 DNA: TGTGCCAGCAGTGATCGGACAGGTCGCCTTCTATCCCTCCACTTT. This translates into CASSDRTGRLLSLHF.

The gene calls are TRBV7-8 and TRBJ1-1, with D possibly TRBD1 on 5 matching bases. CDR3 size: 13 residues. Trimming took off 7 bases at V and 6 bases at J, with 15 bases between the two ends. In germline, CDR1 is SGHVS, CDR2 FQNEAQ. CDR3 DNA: TGTGCCAGCACCTCCACTTGGGGCGCTGAAGCTTTCTTT. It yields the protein CASTSTWGAEAFF.

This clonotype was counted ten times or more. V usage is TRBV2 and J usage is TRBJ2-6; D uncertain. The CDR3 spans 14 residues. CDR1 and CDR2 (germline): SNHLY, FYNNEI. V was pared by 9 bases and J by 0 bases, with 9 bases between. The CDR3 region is CASTAPSGANVLTF. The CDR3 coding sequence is TGTGCCAGTACAGCCCCCTCTGGGGCCAACGTCCTGACTTTC.

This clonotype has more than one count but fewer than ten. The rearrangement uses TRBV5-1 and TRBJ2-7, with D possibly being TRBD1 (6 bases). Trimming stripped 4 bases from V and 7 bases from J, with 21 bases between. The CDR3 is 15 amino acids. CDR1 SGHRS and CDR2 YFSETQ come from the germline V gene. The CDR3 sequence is CASSPPNRVIEEQYF. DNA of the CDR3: TGCGCCAGCAGCCCCCCGAACAGGGTAATTGAAGAGCAGTACTTC.

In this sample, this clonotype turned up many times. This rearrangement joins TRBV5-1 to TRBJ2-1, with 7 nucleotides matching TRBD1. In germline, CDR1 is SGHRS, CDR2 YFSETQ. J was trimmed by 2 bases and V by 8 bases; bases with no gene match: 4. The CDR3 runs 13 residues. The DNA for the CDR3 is TGCGCCAGTAAGACAGGGCCCTACAATGAGCAGTTCTTC. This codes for CASKTGPYNEQFF. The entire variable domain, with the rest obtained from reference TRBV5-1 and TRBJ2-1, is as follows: KAGVTQTPRYLIKTRGQQVTLSCSPISGHRSVSWYQQTPGQGLQFLFEYFSETQRNKGNFPGRFSGRQFSNSRSEMNVSTLELGDSALYLCASKTGPYNEQFFGPGTRLTVL.

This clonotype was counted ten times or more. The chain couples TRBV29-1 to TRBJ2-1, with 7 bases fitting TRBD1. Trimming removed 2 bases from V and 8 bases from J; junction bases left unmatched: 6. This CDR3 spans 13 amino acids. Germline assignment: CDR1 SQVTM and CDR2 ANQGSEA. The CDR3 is CSVEQGDSDEQFF. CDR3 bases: TGCAGCGTTGAACAGGGGGATTCCGATGAGCAGTTCTTC.